This T cell receptor beta chain is drawn from a study of identical twins. In TCRdb, the 5' RACE reads were re-called with MiXCR into one record per CDR3 protein. The table lists about 250,000 distinct CDR3 sequences, about 8.5% of them singletons. The CDR3 extends over 16 amino acids. With 7 bases clipped from V and 5 bases from J, the junction kept 13 bases outside the gene matches. The sample also formed part of further work on yellow fever vaccine responses in identical twins.

This receptor was taken from a woman under 30 in good health. This chain connects TRBV12-3 or TRBV12-4 to TRBJ2-2; 7 bases match TRBD2. Sequencing was carried out using CD8+ T cells sorted from blood. The CDR3 DNA reads as TGTGCCAGCACTTCCTCTTCGGTGGGGGGGACCGGGGAGCTGTTTTTT. Translating it yields CASTSSSVGGTGELFF.